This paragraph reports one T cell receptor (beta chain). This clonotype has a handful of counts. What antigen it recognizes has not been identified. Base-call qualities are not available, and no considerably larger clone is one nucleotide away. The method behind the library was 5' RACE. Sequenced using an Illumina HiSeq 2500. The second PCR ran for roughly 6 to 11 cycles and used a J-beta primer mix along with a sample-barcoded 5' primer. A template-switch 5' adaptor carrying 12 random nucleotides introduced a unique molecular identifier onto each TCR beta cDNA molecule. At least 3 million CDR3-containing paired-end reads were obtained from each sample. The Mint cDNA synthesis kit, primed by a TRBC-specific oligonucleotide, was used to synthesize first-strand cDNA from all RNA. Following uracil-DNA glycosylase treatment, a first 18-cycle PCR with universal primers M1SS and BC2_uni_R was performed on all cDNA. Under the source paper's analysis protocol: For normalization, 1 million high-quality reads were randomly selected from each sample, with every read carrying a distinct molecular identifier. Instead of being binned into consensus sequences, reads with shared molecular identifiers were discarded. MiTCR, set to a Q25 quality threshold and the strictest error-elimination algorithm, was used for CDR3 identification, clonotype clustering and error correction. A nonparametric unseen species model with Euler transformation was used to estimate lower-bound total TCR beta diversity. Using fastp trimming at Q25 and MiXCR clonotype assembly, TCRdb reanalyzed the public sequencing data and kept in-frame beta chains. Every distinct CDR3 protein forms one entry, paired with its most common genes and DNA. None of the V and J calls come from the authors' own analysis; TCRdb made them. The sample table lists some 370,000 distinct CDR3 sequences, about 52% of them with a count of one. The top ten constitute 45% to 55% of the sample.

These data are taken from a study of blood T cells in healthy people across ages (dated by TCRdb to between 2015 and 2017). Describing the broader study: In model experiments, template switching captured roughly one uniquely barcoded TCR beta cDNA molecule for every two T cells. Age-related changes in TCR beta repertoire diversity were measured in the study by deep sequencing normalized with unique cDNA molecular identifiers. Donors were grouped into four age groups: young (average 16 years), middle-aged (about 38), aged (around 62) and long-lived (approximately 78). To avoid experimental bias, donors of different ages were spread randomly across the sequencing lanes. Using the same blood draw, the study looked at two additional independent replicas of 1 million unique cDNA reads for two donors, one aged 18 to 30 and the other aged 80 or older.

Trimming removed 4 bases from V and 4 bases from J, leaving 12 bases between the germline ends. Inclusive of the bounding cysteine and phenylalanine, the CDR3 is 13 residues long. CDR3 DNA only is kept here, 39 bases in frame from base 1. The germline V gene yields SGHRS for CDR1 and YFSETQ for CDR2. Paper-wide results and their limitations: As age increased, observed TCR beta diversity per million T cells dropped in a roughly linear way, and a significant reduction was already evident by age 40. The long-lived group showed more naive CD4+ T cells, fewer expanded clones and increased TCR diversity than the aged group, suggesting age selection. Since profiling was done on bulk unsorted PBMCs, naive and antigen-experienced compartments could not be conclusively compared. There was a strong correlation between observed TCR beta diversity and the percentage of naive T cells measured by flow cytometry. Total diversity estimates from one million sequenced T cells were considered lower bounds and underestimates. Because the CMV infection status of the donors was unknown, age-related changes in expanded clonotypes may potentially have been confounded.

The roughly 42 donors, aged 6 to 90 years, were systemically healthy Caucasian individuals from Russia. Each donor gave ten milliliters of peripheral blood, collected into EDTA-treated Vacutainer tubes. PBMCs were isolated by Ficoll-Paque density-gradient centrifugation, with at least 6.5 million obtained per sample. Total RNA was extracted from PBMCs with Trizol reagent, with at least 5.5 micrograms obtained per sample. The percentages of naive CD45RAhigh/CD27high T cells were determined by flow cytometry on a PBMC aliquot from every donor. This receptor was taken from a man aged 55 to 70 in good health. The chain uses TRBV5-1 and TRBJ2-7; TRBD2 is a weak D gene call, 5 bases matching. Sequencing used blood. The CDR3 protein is CASSDPGLYEQYF. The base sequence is TGCGCCAGCAGCGATCCGGGATTGTACGAGCAGTACTTC.